These 10 T cell receptor beta chains came from one sample sequenced in a study of T cells in Graves' hyperthyroidism and ophthalmopathy. From RNA transcripts, TCR beta CDR3 regions were amplified. An initial round of RT-PCR targeting the TCR CDR3 relied on the HTBI primer set. TCRdb passed the multiplex PCR reads through MiXCR, listing each CDR3 protein once. The sample gives some 380,000 distinct CDR3 sequences, less than 15% of which show up once; 20% to 25% is in the top ten. Material: blood. These receptors came from a man aged 30 to 45 with Graves' hyperthyroidism that later progressed to Graves' ophthalmopathy.

This clonotype was found many times. This chain links TRBV2 with TRBJ2-2, with 10 bases aligning to TRBD1. Looked up from germline, CDR1 is SNHLY and CDR2 is FYNNEI. This CDR3 is 16 amino acids long. V dropped 2 bases and J dropped 5; count of bases not matched to a gene: 5. In DNA form, the CDR3 reads TGTGCCAGCAGTGAATTTAGGGACAGGGGTACCGGGGAGCTGTTTTTT. The encoded protein is CASSEFRDRGTGELFF. The full variable domain, completed using reference TRBV2 and TRBJ2-2, is EPEVTQTPSHQVTQMGQEVILRCVPISNHLYFYWYRQILGQKVEFLVSFYNNEISEKSEIFDDQFSVERPDGSNFTLKIRSTKLEDSAMYFCASSEFRDRGTGELFFGEGSRLTVL.

Many counts were recorded for this clonotype. V is TRBV5-6 and J is TRBJ2-1; D may be TRBD1 (5 bases). Germline V gene data show CDR1 as SGHDT and CDR2 as YYEEEE. V was cut by 2 bases and J by 9 bases, with 12 bases left in between. The CDR3 contains 13 residues. The CDR3 spells CASSFLTGSEQFF. The CDR3 nucleotides read TGTGCCAGCAGCTTCCTAACAGGTTCTGAGCAGTTCTTC.

This clonotype was observed at least ten times. The V call is TRBV27, the J call TRBJ2-2, with a weak D call TRBD1 (6 bases). CDR1 and CDR2 (germline): MNHEY, SMNVEV (reference sequence). The ends were cut back, 2 bases at V and 9 bases at J, with 7 bases in the middle. The length of the CDR3 is 12 residues. The CDR3 spells CASSLQGRELFF. CDR3 nucleotide sequence: TGTGCCAGCAGTTTACAGGGGAGGGAGCTGTTTTTT.

This rearrangement joins TRBV20-1 to TRBJ2-7, with a possible D match to TRBD1 (6 bases). The germline V gene has CDR1 DFQATT and CDR2 SNEGSKA (reference sequence). The germline V and J ends were trimmed by 6 bases and 2 bases, with 8 bases remaining between them. The CDR3 loop spans 11 amino acids. The CDR3 loop is CSADSTYEQYF. CDR3 coding DNA: TGCAGTGCGGACAGTACCTACGAGCAGTACTTC.

The chain is built from TRBV5-5 and TRBJ2-1; possibly TRBD1 for D (5 bases). Trimming shortened V by 3 bases and J by 4 bases, and 14 bases separated the two germline ends. Germline CDR1 and CDR2: SGHKS and YYEKEE (reference sequence). CDR3 length: 15 amino acids. In DNA, the CDR3 is TGTGCCAGCAGCTCCGACAGTTTCTTTTACAATGAGCAGTTCTTC. Translated: CASSSDSFFYNEQFF.

This clonotype was seen more than once but under ten times. The V and J genes are TRBV6-1 and TRBJ2-2; D gene uncertain. The V end was cut by 7 bases, the J end by 6 bases, with 12 bases between. Germline V CDR1 and CDR2: MNHNS, SASEGT. This CDR3 has 13 residues. In DNA, the CDR3 is TGTGCCAGCACCAGTACGATGGCCGGGGAGCTGTTTTTT. It is translated as CASTSTMAGELFF.

Comment on this clonotype: A much more abundant neighbour one base away suggests this may be a read error. The chain uses TRBV12-3 or TRBV12-4 and TRBJ1-1, with D uncertain. This CDR3 has 12 residues. CDR3 coding DNA: TGTACCAGCAGTTTCGTCTTCCGGGCCGCTTTCTTT. It yields the protein CTSSFVFRAAFF.

This clonotype has at least ten counts. The genes are TRBV20-1 and TRBJ2-2, with D unresolved. With 0 bases removed from V and 5 bases from J, the gap between germline ends came to 10 bases. The CDR3 sequence is 14 residues long. Germline V gene lookup returns CDR1 DFQATT and CDR2 SNEGSKA (reference sequence). The CDR3 loop is CSARDSPATGELFF. In nucleotides, the CDR3 is TGCAGTGCTAGAGATTCACCGGCGACCGGGGAGCTGTTTTTT.

V and J are TRBV7-9 and TRBJ2-2; 9 bases match TRBD1. CDR1 and CDR2 (germline): SEHNR, FQNEAQ (reference sequence). The CDR3 totals 17 residues. The J segment lost 3 bases and the V segment lost 5 bases, leaving 10 bases of the junction unmatched. The CDR3 nucleotides are TGTGCCAGCAGCCCCACCTGGGGACAGGGTTACACCGGGGAGCTGTTTTTT. Amino acid sequence: CASSPTWGQGYTGELFF.

This clonotype was seen at least ten times. V and J are TRBV11-3 and TRBJ2-7; tentatively, D is TRBD1 (5 bases). The CDR3 is 14 amino acids. With 3 bases removed from V and 1 base from J, the gap between germline ends came to 10 bases. The germline CDR1 and CDR2 sequences are SGHNT and YENEEA. DNA for the CDR3: TGTGCCAGCAGCTTTCCCGACAGTTCCTACGAGCAGTACTTC. It codes for CASSFPDSSYEQYF.